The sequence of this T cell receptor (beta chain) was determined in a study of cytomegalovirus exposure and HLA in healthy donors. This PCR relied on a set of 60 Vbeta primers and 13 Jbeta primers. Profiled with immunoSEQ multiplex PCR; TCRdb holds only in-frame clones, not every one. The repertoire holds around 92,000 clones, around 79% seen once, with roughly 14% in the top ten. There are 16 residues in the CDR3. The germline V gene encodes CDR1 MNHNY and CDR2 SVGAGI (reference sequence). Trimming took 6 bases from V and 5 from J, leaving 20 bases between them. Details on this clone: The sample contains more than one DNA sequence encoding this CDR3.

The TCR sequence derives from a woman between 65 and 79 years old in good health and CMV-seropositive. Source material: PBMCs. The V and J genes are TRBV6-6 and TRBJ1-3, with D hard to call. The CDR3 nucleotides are TGTGCCAGCAGCTACCTCGCAGTCTTGCCCCGAAACACCATATATTTT. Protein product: CASSYLAVLPRNTIYF.